The rows below give T cell receptor beta chains drawn from one sample of a study of memory CD4+ T cells and cytomegalovirus serostatus. TCRdb keeps only in-frame clones here, not all; method: immunoSEQ multiplex PCR. The sample has 55,000 to 75,000 clones; approximately 85% are singletons. Sequenced material: memory CD4+ T cells from blood. The origin of the receptors is an adult in good health and CMV-seronegative. Both conserved end residues are part of each CDR3. A D gene is named only where the DNA matches it firmly. Clone sizes are given selectively: once, few, many, or a class where the clone is expanded.

v_gene: TRBV6-6; j_gene: TRBJ2-1; abundance: NA; d_gene: TRBD1; CDR3aa: CASSARTGGSYNEQFF; CDR3nt: TGTGCCAGCAGTGCCCGGACAGGGGGTTCCTACAATGAGCAGTTCTTC
v_gene: TRBV6-1; j_gene: TRBJ2-7; abundance: NA; d_gene: TRBD1; CDR3aa: CASRGTGRYEQYF; CDR3nt: TGTGCCAGCAGAGGGACAGGAAGGTACGAGCAGTACTTC
v_gene: TRBV5-1; j_gene: TRBJ2-7; abundance: NA; d_gene: NA; CDR3aa: CASSSEYEQYF; CDR3nt: TGCGCCAGCAGCTCAGAATACGAGCAGTACTTC
v_gene: TRBV7-2; j_gene: TRBJ2-1; abundance: once; d_gene: TRBD2; CDR3aa: CASREAGTRSLLEQFF; CDR3nt: TGTGCCAGCAGGGAGGCCGGGACTAGATCTCTCCTTGAGCAGTTCTTC
v_gene: TRBV5-1; j_gene: TRBJ2-5; abundance: NA; d_gene: NA; CDR3aa: CASSPADGEETQYF; CDR3nt: TGCGCCAGCAGCCCCGCCGACGGTGAAGAGACCCAGTACTTC
v_gene: TRBV4-1; j_gene: TRBJ2-1; abundance: NA; d_gene: TRBD2; CDR3aa: CASSQVGLRGLAGAGDEQFF; CDR3nt: TGCGCCAGCAGCCAAGTCGGACTCCGAGGACTAGCGGGAGCCGGCGATGAGCAGTTCTTC
v_gene: TRBV27; j_gene: TRBJ1-6; abundance: NA; d_gene: NA; CDR3aa: CASRYQGPLHF; CDR3nt: TGTGCCAGCAGGTACCAAGGTCCCCTCCACTTT
v_gene: TRBV5-6; j_gene: TRBJ1-2; abundance: NA; d_gene: NA; CDR3aa: CASSLPGRHYGYTF; CDR3nt: TGTGCCAGCAGCTTACCGGGACGCCACTATGGCTACACCTTC
v_gene: TRBV6-6; j_gene: TRBJ2-1; abundance: NA; d_gene: NA; CDR3aa: CASSYGPAGRYNEQFF; CDR3nt: TGTGCCAGCAGTTACGGCCCGGCCGGGCGGTACAATGAGCAGTTCTTC
v_gene: TRBV19; j_gene: TRBJ1-1; abundance: NA; d_gene: TRBD1; CDR3aa: CASSIAHRGGTEAFF; CDR3nt: TGTGCCAGTAGTATAGCGCACAGGGGAGGGACTGAAGCTTTCTTT
v_gene: TRBV5-1; j_gene: TRBJ1-3; abundance: NA; d_gene: NA; CDR3aa: CASSPSSDSGNTIYF; CDR3nt: TGCGCCAGCAGTCCATCCAGCGACTCTGGAAACACCATATATTTT
v_gene: TRBV7-2; j_gene: TRBJ2-7; abundance: NA; d_gene: NA; CDR3aa: CASSFGRGGQSYEQYF; CDR3nt: TGTGCCAGCAGCTTCGGTCGTGGGGGACAATCCTACGAGCAGTACTTC
v_gene: TRBV25-1; j_gene: TRBJ1-4; abundance: NA; d_gene: NA; CDR3aa: CASSEYIRGRESEKLFF; CDR3nt: TGTGCCAGCAGTGAATATATTCGGGGCAGGGAGAGTGAAAAACTGTTTTTT
v_gene: TRBV6-1; j_gene: TRBJ2-2; abundance: NA; d_gene: NA; CDR3aa: CASSEGAVSGTGELFF; CDR3nt: TGTGCCAGCAGTGAAGGGGCAGTATCTGGAACCGGGGAGCTGTTTTTT
v_gene: TRBV6-1; j_gene: TRBJ2-7; abundance: NA; d_gene: NA; CDR3aa: CASSEWNSVAAYEQYF; CDR3nt: TGTGCCAGCAGTGAGTGGAACAGCGTCGCGGCCTACGAGCAGTACTTC
v_gene: TRBV28; j_gene: TRBJ2-3; abundance: NA; d_gene: NA; CDR3aa: CASSYLSYTQYF; CDR3nt: TGTGCCAGCAGCTACCTCTCCTATACGCAGTATTTT
v_gene: TRBV11-2; j_gene: TRBJ1-2; abundance: NA; d_gene: NA; CDR3aa: CASSDAKTNDGYTF; CDR3nt: TGTGCCAGCAGCGACGCAAAGACAAATGATGGCTACACCTTC
v_gene: TRBV2; j_gene: TRBJ1-4; abundance: few; d_gene: NA; CDR3aa: CASSEIEKLFF; CDR3nt: TGTGCCAGCAGTGAGATTGAAAAACTGTTTTTT
v_gene: TRBV5-4; j_gene: TRBJ2-3; abundance: once; d_gene: NA; CDR3aa: CASSLGDTQYF; CDR3nt: TGTGCCAGCAGCTTGGGAGATACGCAGTATTTT
v_gene: TRBV5-1; j_gene: TRBJ2-5; abundance: NA; d_gene: TRBD2; CDR3aa: CASSLAGGQETQYF; CDR3nt: TGCGCCAGCAGCTTGGCGGGGGGGCAAGAGACCCAGTACTTC
v_gene: TRBV7-6; j_gene: TRBJ2-2; abundance: NA; d_gene: TRBD1; CDR3aa: CASSLTGGANTGELFF; CDR3nt: TGTGCCAGCAGTCTAACAGGGGGCGCGAACACCGGGGAGCTGTTTTTT
v_gene: TRBV7-3; j_gene: TRBJ2-7; abundance: NA; d_gene: NA; CDR3aa: CASSWPGYEQYF; CDR3nt: TGTGCCAGCAGCTGGCCCGGTTACGAGCAGTACTTC
v_gene: TRBV7-8; j_gene: TRBJ1-2; abundance: NA; d_gene: NA; CDR3aa: CASSLGGSYTNYGYTF; CDR3nt: TGTGCCAGCAGCTTAGGGGGGAGTTATACAAACTATGGCTACACCTTC
v_gene: TRBV6-1; j_gene: TRBJ1-6; abundance: once; d_gene: NA; CDR3aa: CASTQDFDNSPLHF; CDR3nt: TGTGCCAGCACCCAGGACTTCGATAATTCACCCCTCCACTTT
v_gene: TRBV9; j_gene: TRBJ2-2; abundance: NA; d_gene: NA; CDR3aa: CASSVATGELFF; CDR3nt: TGTGCCAGCAGCGTGGCTACCGGGGAGCTGTTTTTT
v_gene: TRBV5-1; j_gene: TRBJ1-1; abundance: NA; d_gene: NA; CDR3aa: CASSLAGYTEAFF; CDR3nt: TGCGCCAGCAGCTTGGCAGGTTACACTGAAGCTTTCTTT
v_gene: TRBV25-1; j_gene: TRBJ1-1; abundance: NA; d_gene: NA; CDR3aa: CASSESPQSTEAFF; CDR3nt: TGTGCCAGCAGTGAATCCCCCCAGAGCACTGAAGCTTTCTTT
v_gene: TRBV10-2; j_gene: TRBJ2-1; abundance: NA; d_gene: NA; CDR3aa: CASCPPNNEQFF; CDR3nt: TGCGCCAGCTGTCCTCCTAACAATGAGCAGTTCTTC
v_gene: TRBV18; j_gene: TRBJ1-3; abundance: NA; d_gene: NA; CDR3aa: CASSPQVSGNTIYF; CDR3nt: TGTGCCAGCTCACCACAGGTCTCTGGAAACACCATATATTTT
v_gene: TRBV7-2; j_gene: TRBJ2-3; abundance: NA; d_gene: TRBD2; CDR3aa: CASSLRLAGRRAGDTQYF; CDR3nt: TGTGCCAGCAGCTTACGACTAGCGGGACGTCGAGCTGGAGATACGCAGTATTTT
v_gene: TRBV2; j_gene: TRBJ2-7; abundance: NA; d_gene: TRBD2; CDR3aa: CASRFTSGAVDEQYF; CDR3nt: TGTGCCAGCAGGTTCACTAGCGGGGCTGTCGACGAGCAGTACTTC
v_gene: TRBV19; j_gene: TRBJ1-1; abundance: NA; d_gene: NA; CDR3aa: CASRKGGWTEAFF; CDR3nt: TGTGCCAGTAGGAAAGGGGGTTGGACTGAAGCTTTCTTT
v_gene: TRBV11-3; j_gene: TRBJ2-5; abundance: few; d_gene: TRBD1; CDR3aa: CASSLDGTGQETQYF; CDR3nt: TGTGCCAGCAGCTTAGATGGGACAGGGCAAGAGACCCAGTACTTC
v_gene: TRBV6-1; j_gene: TRBJ2-5; abundance: NA; d_gene: NA; CDR3aa: CASRLGPIQETQYF; CDR3nt: TGTGCCAGCAGATTGGGACCGATCCAAGAGACCCAGTACTTC
v_gene: TRBV19; j_gene: TRBJ2-1; abundance: NA; d_gene: NA; CDR3aa: CAPREQFF; CDR3nt: TGTGCCCCACGGGAGCAGTTCTTC
v_gene: TRBV6-5; j_gene: TRBJ1-5; abundance: NA; d_gene: NA; CDR3aa: CASSYSGASNQPQHF; CDR3nt: TGTGCCAGCAGTTACTCAGGGGCAAGCAATCAGCCCCAGCATTTT
v_gene: TRBV7-2; j_gene: TRBJ1-5; abundance: once; d_gene: TRBD1; CDR3aa: CASSSGQGSNQPQHF; CDR3nt: TGTGCCAGCAGCTCCGGACAGGGGAGCAATCAGCCCCAGCATTTT
v_gene: TRBV5-1; j_gene: TRBJ2-1; abundance: NA; d_gene: NA; CDR3aa: CASSTRGPGSNEQFF; CDR3nt: TGCGCCAGCAGCACCCGGGGTCCCGGCTCCAATGAGCAGTTCTTC
v_gene: TRBV28; j_gene: TRBJ1-5; abundance: once; d_gene: NA; CDR3aa: CASGALNQPQHF; CDR3nt: TGTGCCAGCGGAGCACTCAATCAGCCCCAGCATTTT
v_gene: TRBV7-6; j_gene: TRBJ2-5; abundance: NA; d_gene: NA; CDR3aa: CASSLNRGGPEETQYF; CDR3nt: TGTGCCAGCAGCTTAAATAGGGGGGGGCCAGAGGAGACCCAGTACTTC
v_gene: TRBV6-1; j_gene: TRBJ2-7; abundance: NA; d_gene: NA; CDR3aa: CASSDGDIAYYEQYF; CDR3nt: TGTGCCAGCAGTGATGGGGACATCGCTTACTACGAGCAGTACTTC
v_gene: TRBV30; j_gene: TRBJ2-2; abundance: NA; d_gene: NA; CDR3aa: CAWKGTGELFF; CDR3nt: TGTGCCTGGAAGGGAACCGGGGAGCTGTTTTTT
v_gene: TRBV5-4; j_gene: TRBJ2-3; abundance: NA; d_gene: NA; CDR3aa: CASSLARDTQYF; CDR3nt: TGTGCCAGCAGCTTGGCAAGAGATACGCAGTATTTT
v_gene: TRBV6-1; j_gene: TRBJ2-2; abundance: NA; d_gene: NA; CDR3aa: CATTRDGPNTGELFF; CDR3nt: TGTGCCACCACCCGAGACGGACCGAACACCGGGGAGCTGTTTTTT
v_gene: TRBV6-1; j_gene: TRBJ1-2; abundance: NA; d_gene: TRBD1; CDR3aa: CASSESHRGGDGYTF; CDR3nt: TGTGCCAGCAGTGAGTCCCACAGGGGCGGCGATGGCTACACCTTC
v_gene: TRBV2; j_gene: TRBJ2-5; abundance: NA; d_gene: NA; CDR3aa: CASSGRTGETQYF; CDR3nt: TGTGCCAGCAGTGGCAGGACGGGTGAGACCCAGTACTTC
v_gene: TRBV5-6; j_gene: TRBJ1-2; abundance: NA; d_gene: NA; CDR3aa: CASSFSSDGYTF; CDR3nt: TGTGCCAGCAGCTTTTCGAGTGACGGCTACACCTTC
v_gene: TRBV5-1; j_gene: TRBJ2-5; abundance: once; d_gene: NA; CDR3aa: CASSPRSRPQETQYF; CDR3nt: TGCGCCAGCAGCCCTCGGAGTAGGCCCCAAGAGACCCAGTACTTC
v_gene: TRBV7-9; j_gene: TRBJ2-1; abundance: NA; d_gene: TRBD1; CDR3aa: CASSPPGQFTYNEQFF; CDR3nt: TGTGCCAGCAGCCCGCCGGGACAGTTTACCTACAATGAGCAGTTCTTC
v_gene: TRBV5-1; j_gene: TRBJ2-4; abundance: once; d_gene: NA; CDR3aa: CASSLGGRGKNIQYF; CDR3nt: TGCGCCAGCAGCTTGGGAGGGCGGGGAAAAAACATTCAGTACTTC
v_gene: TRBV28; j_gene: TRBJ2-2; abundance: NA; d_gene: NA; CDR3aa: CASSRQTGELFF; CDR3nt: TGTGCCAGCAGCCGACAGACCGGGGAGCTGTTTTTT
v_gene: TRBV23-1; j_gene: TRBJ2-1; abundance: few; d_gene: NA; CDR3aa: CASSRRQGPWRQFF; CDR3nt: TGCGCCAGCAGTCGTAGGCAGGGGCCCTGGCGGCAGTTCTTC
v_gene: TRBV19; j_gene: TRBJ1-6; abundance: NA; d_gene: NA; CDR3aa: CASTRGDGNSPLHF; CDR3nt: TGTGCCAGTACCCGGGGGGATGGTAATTCACCCCTCCACTTT
v_gene: TRBV2; j_gene: TRBJ1-6; abundance: few; d_gene: TRBD1; CDR3aa: CASTPDRVGSPLHF; CDR3nt: TGTGCCAGCACCCCCGACAGGGTGGGTTCACCCCTCCACTTT
v_gene: TRBV5-1; j_gene: TRBJ1-5; abundance: once; d_gene: TRBD1; CDR3aa: CASSLGDRGGNQPQHF; CDR3nt: TGCGCCAGCAGCTTGGGGGACAGGGGTGGCAATCAGCCCCAGCATTTT
v_gene: TRBV14; j_gene: TRBJ1-6; abundance: NA; d_gene: TRBD1; CDR3aa: CASSQRPGDRFNSPLHF; CDR3nt: TGTGCCAGCAGCCAAAGACCAGGGGACAGGTTTAATTCACCCCTCCACTTT
v_gene: TRBV7-9; j_gene: TRBJ1-4; abundance: once; d_gene: NA; CDR3aa: CASSSTMGSELFF; CDR3nt: TGTGCCAGCAGCTCCACGATGGGCTCGGAACTGTTTTTT
v_gene: TRBV7-9; j_gene: TRBJ2-7; abundance: NA; d_gene: NA; CDR3aa: CASSSTSGFTYEQYF; CDR3nt: TGTGCCAGCAGCTCAACGTCGGGATTCACCTACGAGCAGTACTTC